This entry describes one T cell receptor (beta chain). TCRdb keeps only in-frame clones here, not all; method: immunoSEQ multiplex PCR. The sample shows some 500,000 clones, about 88% of them seen only once. Sample treatment: over 15 received Ad26.COV2.S at low or high dose, single or two shots; several received placebo; per-sample allocation not given. Day 63 after the first injection of vaccine or placebo was the sampling time. A Boston donor was an adult aged 18-55 years. Germline trimming cut 2 bases from V and 5 bases from J; bases unmatched to any gene: 2. The CDR3 is 14 amino acids. Germline CDR1 reads KGHDR; CDR2 reads SFDVKD. The data stem from a study of Ad26.COV2.S vaccination and SARS-CoV-2 variants.

The sample was peripheral blood, taken in a trial of Ad26.COV2.S vaccine versus placebo. This receptor was identified in a person between 18 and 59 years old who received the Ad26.COV2.S COVID-19 vaccine or a placebo. J is TRBJ2-5 and V is TRBV24-1, with 9 bases matching TRBD2. Here the CDR3 reads CATSDWAGGETQYF. The DNA for the CDR3 is TGTGCCACCAGTGATTGGGCGGGAGGGGAGACCCAGTACTTC.